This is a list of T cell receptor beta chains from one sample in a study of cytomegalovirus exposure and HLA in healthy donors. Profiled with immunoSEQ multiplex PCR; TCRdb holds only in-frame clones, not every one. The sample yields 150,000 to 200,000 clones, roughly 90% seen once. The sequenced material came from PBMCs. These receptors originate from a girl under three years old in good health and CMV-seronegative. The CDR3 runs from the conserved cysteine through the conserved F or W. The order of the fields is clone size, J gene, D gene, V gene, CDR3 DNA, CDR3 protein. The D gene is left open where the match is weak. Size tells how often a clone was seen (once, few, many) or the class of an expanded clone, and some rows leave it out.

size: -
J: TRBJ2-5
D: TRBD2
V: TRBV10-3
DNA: TGTGCCATCAGTGGGGGGATGCGGGAGCGGGAGACCCAGTACTTC
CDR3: CAISGGMRERETQYF

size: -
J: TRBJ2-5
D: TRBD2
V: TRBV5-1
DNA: TGCGCCAGCAGCTCTCTAGCGGGAGTGGAGGAGACCCAGTACTTC
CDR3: CASSSLAGVEETQYF

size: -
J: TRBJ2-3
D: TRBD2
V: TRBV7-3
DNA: TGTGCCAGCAGCCCAGATGGGGGGGCAGATACGCAGTATTTT
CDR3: CASSPDGGADTQYF

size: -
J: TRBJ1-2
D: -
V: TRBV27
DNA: TGTGCCAGCAGTTTCCGGGGCCGACGGGGGGGAAGAGGTGGCTACACCTTC
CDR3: CASSFRGRRGGRGGYTF

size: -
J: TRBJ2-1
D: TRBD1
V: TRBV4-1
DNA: TGCGCCAGCAGCCAAGTAAGGGACAGCAATGAGCAGTTCTTC
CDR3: CASSQVRDSNEQFF

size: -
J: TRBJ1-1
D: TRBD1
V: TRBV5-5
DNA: TGTGCCAGCAGCTCCACTATAAACTTTAGAGGACAGGGCACTGAAGCTTTCTTT
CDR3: CASSSTINFRGQGTEAFF

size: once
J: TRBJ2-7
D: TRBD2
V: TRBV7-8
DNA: TGTGCCAGCAGCTCAGCCGGGTCGGGAGGGCGATACGAGCAGTACTTC
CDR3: CASSSAGSGGRYEQYF

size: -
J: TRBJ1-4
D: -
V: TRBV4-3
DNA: TGCGCCAGCAGCCAAGATGCCACAATTAATGAAAAACTGTTTTTT
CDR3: CASSQDATINEKLFF

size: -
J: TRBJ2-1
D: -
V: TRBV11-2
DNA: TGTGCCAGCAGCTTACGGGGGAGCTCCTACAATGAGCAGTTCTTC
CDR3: CASSLRGSSYNEQFF

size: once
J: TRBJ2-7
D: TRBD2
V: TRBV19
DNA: TGTGCCAGTAGTTCGTCGACTAGCGGGCGGGCCTACGAGCAGTACTTC
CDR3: CASSSSTSGRAYEQYF

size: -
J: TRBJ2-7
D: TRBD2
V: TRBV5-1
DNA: TGCGCCAGCACTCCGGCTAGCGGGGTAGTAGAGCAGTACTTC
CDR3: CASTPASGVVEQYF

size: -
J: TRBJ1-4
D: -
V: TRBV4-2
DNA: TGTGCCAGCAGCCAAGGAGGTGAAAAACTGTTTTTT
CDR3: CASSQGGEKLFF

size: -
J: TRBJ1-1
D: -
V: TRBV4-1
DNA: TGCGCCAGCAGCCAAGACCTTCTATTATACACTGAAGCTTTCTTT
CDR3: CASSQDLLLYTEAFF

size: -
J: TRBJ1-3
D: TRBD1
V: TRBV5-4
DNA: TGTGCCAGCAGCTTTAGACAGGGGAAGTGTTATGGAAACACCATATATTTT
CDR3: CASSFRQGKCYGNTIYF

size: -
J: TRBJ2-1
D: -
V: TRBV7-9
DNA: TGTGCCAGCAGCCGGACTGGGCTAGCGAGGGACAATGAGCAGTTCTTC
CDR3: CASSRTGLARDNEQFF

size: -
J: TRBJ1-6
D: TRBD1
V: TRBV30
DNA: TGTGCCTGGAGTCCCAAGGGCGGACAGGGTGTCTATAATTCACCCCTCCACTTT
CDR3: CAWSPKGGQGVYNSPLHF

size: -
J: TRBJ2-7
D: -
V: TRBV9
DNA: TGTGCCAGCAGCCGTGAGGGGGGAGGGCCCTACGAGCAGTACTTC
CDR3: CASSREGGGPYEQYF